A selection of T cell receptor beta chains follows, all from one sample in a study of tumor-infiltrating lymphocytes in primary liver carcinoma. TCRdb reanalysed the multiplex PCR reads using MiXCR and keeps one entry per CDR3 protein. The sample lists approximately 300,000 distinct CDR3 sequences; over 55% were seen once. Sequenced: peripheral blood. These receptors were collected from a man in his forties with primary liver carcinoma and hepatitis B virus infection. The CDR3 runs from the conserved cysteine through the conserved F or W. A D gene is named only where the DNA matches it firmly. The size of a clone is reported for some rows only, either as once, few or many, or as a class for expanded clones.

clone_size: -; j_call: TRBJ2-1; d_call: TRBD2; v_call: TRBV11-2; cdr3_aa: CARSASSGTSYNEQFF; cdr3_nt: TGTGCCAGGAGCGCGAGTAGCGGGACTTCATACAATGAGCAGTTCTTC
clone_size: few; j_call: TRBJ2-2; d_call: -; v_call: TRBV6-1; cdr3_aa: CASRGRRTNTGELFF; cdr3_nt: TGTGCCAGCAGGGGGAGACGGACGAACACCGGGGAGCTGTTTTTT
clone_size: -; j_call: TRBJ2-5; d_call: TRBD2; v_call: TRBV11-2; cdr3_aa: CDSSPRGGGETQYF; cdr3_nt: TGTGACAGCAGCCCTCGAGGCGGGGGAGAGACCCAGTACTTC
clone_size: few; j_call: TRBJ1-3; d_call: -; v_call: TRBV6-6; cdr3_aa: CASSYSGRYSGNTIYF; cdr3_nt: TGTGCCAGCAGTTACTCGGGCAGGTACTCTGGAAACACCATATATTTT
clone_size: few; j_call: TRBJ2-1; d_call: TRBD1; v_call: TRBV7-9; cdr3_aa: CASSSPPEGGHSDEQFF; cdr3_nt: TGTGCCAGCAGCTCCCCCCCAGAAGGGGGCCACTCGGATGAGCAGTTCTTC
clone_size: -; j_call: TRBJ1-1; d_call: -; v_call: TRBV4-1; cdr3_aa: CASSQDPRASEAFF; cdr3_nt: TGCGCCAGCAGCCAAGACCCGCGGGCGAGTGAGGCTTTCTTT
clone_size: many; j_call: TRBJ1-5; d_call: -; v_call: TRBV6-1; cdr3_aa: CASRKEGSQPQHF; cdr3_nt: TGTGCCAGCCGCAAAGAGGGGAGTCAGCCCCAGCATTTT
clone_size: -; j_call: TRBJ2-1; d_call: TRBD2; v_call: TRBV5-5; cdr3_aa: CASSRTSMRDEQFF; cdr3_nt: TGTGCCAGCAGCCGGACTAGCATGAGAGATGAGCAGTTCTTC
clone_size: -; j_call: TRBJ2-6; d_call: -; v_call: TRBV7-8; cdr3_aa: CASSSPEGSGVNVLTF; cdr3_nt: TGTGCCAGCAGCTCCCCCGAGGGCTCTGGGGTCAACGTCCTGACTTTC
clone_size: -; j_call: TRBJ2-3; d_call: -; v_call: TRBV5-1; cdr3_aa: CASSLEGLTDTQYF; cdr3_nt: TGCGCCAGCAGCTTGGAGGGGCTAACAGATACGCAGTATTTT
clone_size: many; j_call: TRBJ2-1; d_call: -; v_call: TRBV12-3/TRBV12-4; cdr3_aa: CASSSSWRAYNEQFF; cdr3_nt: TGTGCCAGCAGTTCATCGTGGAGGGCCTACAATGAGCAGTTCTTC
clone_size: -; j_call: TRBJ2-1; d_call: TRBD2; v_call: TRBV12-3/TRBV12-4; cdr3_aa: CASSLQLAGGYNEQFF; cdr3_nt: TGTGCCAGCAGTCTGCAACTAGCGGGAGGCTACAATGAGCAGTTCTTC
clone_size: -; j_call: TRBJ2-3; d_call: TRBD2; v_call: TRBV5-4; cdr3_aa: CASRSGKDADTLYF; cdr3_nt: TGTGCCAGCAGGAGCGGGAAAGACGCAGATACGCTGTATTTT
clone_size: -; j_call: TRBJ1-5; d_call: -; v_call: TRBV28; cdr3_aa: CASSPGRYSNQPQHF; cdr3_nt: TGTGCCAGCAGTCCGGGACGGTATAGCAATCAGCCCCAGCATTTT
clone_size: few; j_call: TRBJ2-5; d_call: TRBD2; v_call: TRBV7-9; cdr3_aa: CASSLGLAVAQETQYF; cdr3_nt: TGTGCCAGCAGCCTAGGACTAGCGGTGGCACAAGAGACCCAGTACTTC
clone_size: -; j_call: TRBJ2-5; d_call: -; v_call: TRBV29-1; cdr3_aa: CSAWGARDKETQYF; cdr3_nt: TGCAGCGCCTGGGGGGCTAGAGATAAAGAGACCCAGTACTTC
clone_size: many; j_call: TRBJ1-2; d_call: -; v_call: TRBV4-3; cdr3_aa: CASSPREGGGDGYTF; cdr3_nt: TGCGCCAGCAGCCCCAGGGAAGGTGGAGGGGATGGCTACACCTTC
clone_size: many; j_call: TRBJ2-7; d_call: -; v_call: TRBV29-1; cdr3_aa: CSVAPGSYEQYF; cdr3_nt: TGCAGCGTGGCCCCCGGCTCCTACGAGCAGTACTTC
clone_size: once; j_call: TRBJ2-2; d_call: -; v_call: TRBV11-2; cdr3_aa: CASSLFPVGWVGELSF; cdr3_nt: TGCGCCAGCAGCTTATTCCCAGTCGGATGGGTCGGGGAGCTGTCTTTT
clone_size: few; j_call: TRBJ1-6; d_call: TRBD1; v_call: TRBV5-1; cdr3_aa: CASSLDRGNNSPLHF; cdr3_nt: TGCGCCAGCAGCTTGGACAGGGGGAATAATTCACCCCTCCACTTT
clone_size: many; j_call: TRBJ2-2; d_call: TRBD2; v_call: TRBV14; cdr3_aa: CASSRGLASNTGELFF; cdr3_nt: TGTGCCAGCAGCCGTGGACTAGCGTCGAACACCGGGGAGCTGTTTTTT
clone_size: -; j_call: TRBJ2-5; d_call: -; v_call: TRBV4-1; cdr3_aa: CTSSQNDTETQYF; cdr3_nt: TGCACCAGCAGCCAAAACGACACAGAGACCCAGTACTTC
clone_size: many; j_call: TRBJ2-5; d_call: -; v_call: TRBV4-2; cdr3_aa: CASSQDFGGVGQETQYF; cdr3_nt: TGTGCCAGCAGCCAAGATTTTGGCGGGGTCGGACAAGAGACCCAGTACTTC
clone_size: many; j_call: TRBJ1-3; d_call: -; v_call: TRBV4-1; cdr3_aa: CASSQDPGGAGNTIYF; cdr3_nt: TGCGCCAGCAGCCAAGATCCCGGAGGGGCTGGAAACACCATATATTTT
clone_size: few; j_call: TRBJ1-5; d_call: -; v_call: TRBV28; cdr3_aa: CASSRGGTNLSNQPQHF; cdr3_nt: TGTGCCAGCAGTAGGGGGGGAACGAACCTTAGCAATCAGCCCCAGCATTTT
clone_size: once; j_call: TRBJ2-3; d_call: -; v_call: TRBV6-1; cdr3_aa: CACSEGYGKAQKVTDTQYF; cdr3_nt: TGTGCCTGCAGTGAAGGATATGGTAAGGCCCAGAAGGTCACAGATACGCAGTATTTT
clone_size: -; j_call: TRBJ2-3; d_call: -; v_call: TRBV6-1; cdr3_aa: CASSAGQAGSTDTQYF; cdr3_nt: TGTGCCAGCAGTGCGGGACAAGCGGGTAGCACAGATACGCAGTATTTT
clone_size: many; j_call: TRBJ2-1; d_call: TRBD2; v_call: TRBV28; cdr3_aa: CASSSGLAGINNEQFF; cdr3_nt: TGTGCCAGCAGTTCAGGACTAGCGGGGATAAACAATGAGCAGTTCTTC
clone_size: -; j_call: TRBJ2-2; d_call: TRBD2; v_call: TRBV5-6; cdr3_aa: CASRRGLAMNTGELIF; cdr3_nt: TGTGCCAGCAGACGTGGACTAGCGATGAACACCGGGGAGCTGATTTTT
clone_size: medium-sized; j_call: TRBJ2-1; d_call: TRBD2; v_call: TRBV11-1; cdr3_aa: CASSLGASGVSEQFF; cdr3_nt: TGTGCCAGCAGCTTAGGAGCTAGCGGAGTGAGTGAGCAGTTCTTC
clone_size: few; j_call: TRBJ2-3; d_call: TRBD2; v_call: TRBV5-4; cdr3_aa: CASSKTSGAQTDTQYF; cdr3_nt: TGTGCCAGCAGCAAGACTAGCGGAGCACAGACAGATACGCAGTATTTT
clone_size: -; j_call: TRBJ2-1; d_call: -; v_call: TRBV20-1; cdr3_aa: CSARARTGIGFF; cdr3_nt: TGCAGTGCTAGAGCCAGGACGGGAATAGGTTTCTTC
clone_size: -; j_call: TRBJ1-3; d_call: TRBD1; v_call: TRBV9; cdr3_aa: CASGRDSGNTIYF; cdr3_nt: TGTGCCAGCGGCCGGGACAGTGGAAACACCATATATTTT
clone_size: many; j_call: TRBJ1-2; d_call: -; v_call: TRBV6-2/TRBV6-3; cdr3_aa: CASSSTRVGGYTF; cdr3_nt: TGTGCCAGCAGTTCCACCAGGGTTGGTGGCTACACCTTC
clone_size: -; j_call: TRBJ1-1; d_call: -; v_call: TRBV11-1; cdr3_aa: CASSVDRDKNSEASF; cdr3_nt: TGTGCCAGCAGCGTCGACCGGGACAAGAACTCTGAAGCTTCCTTT
clone_size: -; j_call: TRBJ2-3; d_call: TRBD2; v_call: TRBV5-6; cdr3_aa: CARRLVTSGLLGDTQYF; cdr3_nt: TGTGCCAGAAGATTGGTCACTAGCGGGCTCCTGGGGGATACGCAGTATTTT
clone_size: -; j_call: TRBJ2-3; d_call: -; v_call: TRBV11-2; cdr3_aa: CVSISADTQYF; cdr3_nt: TGTGTCAGCATCTCGGCAGATACGCAGTATTTT
clone_size: -; j_call: TRBJ2-7; d_call: TRBD2; v_call: TRBV5-1; cdr3_aa: CVSSSAGGSSFYEQYF; cdr3_nt: TGCGTCAGCAGCTCGGCGGGCGGGAGTTCGTTCTACGAGCAGTACTTC
clone_size: -; j_call: TRBJ2-7; d_call: TRBD2; v_call: TRBV5-1; cdr3_aa: CASSSGLAGTYEQYF; cdr3_nt: TGCGCCAGCAGCTCGGGACTAGCGGGGACCTACGAGCAGTACTTC
clone_size: -; j_call: TRBJ2-1; d_call: -; v_call: TRBV6-2/TRBV6-3; cdr3_aa: CASASYNEQFF; cdr3_nt: TGCGCCAGCGCGAGCTACAATGAGCAGTTCTTC
clone_size: few; j_call: TRBJ1-4; d_call: TRBD1; v_call: TRBV5-4; cdr3_aa: CASSGGGQGGEKLFF; cdr3_nt: TGTGCCAGCAGCGGGGGGGGACAGGGAGGCGAAAAACTGTTTTTT
clone_size: -; j_call: TRBJ2-3; d_call: -; v_call: TRBV5-1; cdr3_aa: CASSLAVAGEADTQYF; cdr3_nt: TGCGCCAGCAGCTTGGCCGTGGCAGGGGAGGCAGATACGCAGTACTTT
clone_size: many; j_call: TRBJ2-5; d_call: -; v_call: TRBV12-3/TRBV12-4; cdr3_aa: CASSLGGWETQYF; cdr3_nt: TGTGCCAGCAGTCTCGGAGGTTGGGAGACCCAGTACTTC
clone_size: -; j_call: TRBJ1-1; d_call: -; v_call: TRBV19; cdr3_aa: CASSVMTVNTEAFF; cdr3_nt: TGTGCCAGTAGTGTGATGACGGTTAACACTGAAGCTTTCTTT
clone_size: many; j_call: TRBJ1-2; d_call: -; v_call: TRBV12-3/TRBV12-4; cdr3_aa: CASSLHGGATNYGYTF; cdr3_nt: TGTGCCAGCAGTTTGCATGGGGGCGCGACTAACTATGGCTACACCTTC
clone_size: few; j_call: TRBJ1-5; d_call: TRBD1; v_call: TRBV30; cdr3_aa: CAWSARTGGHQPQHF; cdr3_nt: TGTGCCTGGAGTGCCCGGACAGGGGGCCATCAGCCCCAGCATTTT
clone_size: -; j_call: TRBJ1-5; d_call: -; v_call: TRBV5-4; cdr3_aa: CASSTDDQPQHF; cdr3_nt: TGTGCCAGCAGCACGGATGACCAGCCCCAGCATTTT
clone_size: -; j_call: TRBJ1-2; d_call: -; v_call: TRBV6-5; cdr3_aa: CATSRKSGGLDYGYTF; cdr3_nt: TGTGCCACCAGTAGGAAGAGCGGGGGTCTAGACTATGGCTACACCTTC
clone_size: -; j_call: TRBJ2-1; d_call: TRBD2; v_call: TRBV7-8; cdr3_aa: CASSLLSSGRALNGQFF; cdr3_nt: TGTGCCAGCAGCTTATTGAGCAGCGGGAGGGCCCTGAATGGGCAGTTCTTC
clone_size: -; j_call: TRBJ2-3; d_call: -; v_call: TRBV14; cdr3_aa: CASSQGLGVRDTQYF; cdr3_nt: TGTGCCAGCAGCCAAGGTCTGGGGGTCAGAGATACGCAGTATTTT
clone_size: few; j_call: TRBJ1-1; d_call: -; v_call: TRBV7-9; cdr3_aa: CASSLYNTEAFF; cdr3_nt: TGTGCCAGCAGCTTATACAACACTGAAGCTTTCTTT